A single sample gave rise to the 3 T cell receptor beta chains below, sequenced in a study of OX40 agonist ivuxolimab in advanced cancers. Clones were read by immunoSEQ multiplex PCR, and TCRdb kept only the in-frame ones, dropping some. The sample lists more than 60,000 clones; around 86% were seen once. Material: CD4+ or CD8+ T cells sorted from blood, obtained in a trial of the OX40 agonist ivuxolimab. The receptors were sampled from an adult with an advanced solid tumor such as melanoma, head and neck, liver or kidney cancer.

The chain employs TRBV11-2 and TRBJ1-6, with D tentatively TRBD1 (5 bases). CDR3 size: 14 residues. V gave up 6 bases and J gave up 4 bases, with 10 bases separating them. Germline CDR1 is SGHAT and CDR2 is FQNNGV. The DNA for the CDR3 is TGTGCCAGCAGGTCGACAGCTTATAATTCACCCCTCCACTTT. Translated, it gives CASRSTAYNSPLHF.

In its sample, this clone was seen a few times. The V and J genes are TRBV7-2 and TRBJ2-2, with D uncertain. This CDR3 is built from 14 residues. Germline V gene lookup returns CDR1 SGHTA and CDR2 FQGNSA. Trimming pared 7 bases from V and 1 base from J, leaving 10 bases between. The CDR3 protein is CASTPQGNTGELFF. In DNA form, the CDR3 reads TGTGCCAGCACCCCCCAAGGGAACACCGGGGAGCTGTTTTTT.

The chain links TRBV4-3 to TRBJ1-1, with D tentatively TRBD1 (6 bases). CDR1 and CDR2 (germline): LGHNA, YSLEER. Deletions cut 2 bases from V and 5 bases from J, with 15 bases between. The CDR3 has 15 amino acids. CDR3 residues: CASSQTVRGGTEAFF. DNA for the CDR3: TGCGCCAGCAGCCAAACGGTTAGGGGGGGAACTGAAGCTTTCTTT.